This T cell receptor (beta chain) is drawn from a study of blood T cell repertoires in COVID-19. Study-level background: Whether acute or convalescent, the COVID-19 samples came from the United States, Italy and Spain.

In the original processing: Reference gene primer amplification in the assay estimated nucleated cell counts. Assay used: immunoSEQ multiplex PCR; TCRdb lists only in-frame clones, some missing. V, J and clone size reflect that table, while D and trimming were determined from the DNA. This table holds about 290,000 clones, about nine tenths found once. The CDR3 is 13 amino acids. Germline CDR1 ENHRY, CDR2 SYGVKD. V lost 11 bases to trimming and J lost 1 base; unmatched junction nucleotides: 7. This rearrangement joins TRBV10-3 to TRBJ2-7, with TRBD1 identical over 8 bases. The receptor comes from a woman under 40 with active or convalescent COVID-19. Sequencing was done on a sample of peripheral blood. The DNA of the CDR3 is TGTGCCGCCGAGGACAGGGCGTCCTACGAGCAGTACTTC. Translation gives CAAEDRASYEQYF.